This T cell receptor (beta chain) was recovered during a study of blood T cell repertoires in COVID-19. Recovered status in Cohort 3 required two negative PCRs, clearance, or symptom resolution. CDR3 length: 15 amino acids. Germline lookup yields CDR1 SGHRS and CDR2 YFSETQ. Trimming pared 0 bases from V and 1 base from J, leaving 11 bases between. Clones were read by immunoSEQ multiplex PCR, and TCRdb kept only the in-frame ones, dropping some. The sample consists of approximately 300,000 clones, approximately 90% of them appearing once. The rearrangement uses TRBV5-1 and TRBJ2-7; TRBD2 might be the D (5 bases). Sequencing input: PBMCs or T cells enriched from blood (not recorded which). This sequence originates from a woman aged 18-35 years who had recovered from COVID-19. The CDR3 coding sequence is TGCGCCAGCAGCTTGGGACCTTCGGGGTCCTACGAGCAGTACTTC. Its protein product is CASSLGPSGSYEQYF. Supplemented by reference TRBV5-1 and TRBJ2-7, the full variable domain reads KAGVTQTPRYLIKTRGQQVTLSCSPISGHRSVSWYQQTPGQGLQFLFEYFSETQRNKGNFPGRFSGRQFSNSRSEMNVSTLELGDSALYLCASSLGPSGSYEQYFGPGTRLTVT.